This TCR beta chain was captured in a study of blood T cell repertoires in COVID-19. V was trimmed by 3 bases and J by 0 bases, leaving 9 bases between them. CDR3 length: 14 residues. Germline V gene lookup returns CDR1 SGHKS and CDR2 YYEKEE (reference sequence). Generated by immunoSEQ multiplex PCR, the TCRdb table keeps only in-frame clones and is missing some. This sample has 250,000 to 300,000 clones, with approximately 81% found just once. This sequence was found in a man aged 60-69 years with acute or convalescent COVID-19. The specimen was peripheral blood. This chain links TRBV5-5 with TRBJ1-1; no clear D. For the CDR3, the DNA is TGTGCCAGCAGCTCAGTGGCTCTGAACACTGAAGCTTTCTTT. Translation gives CASSSVALNTEAFF. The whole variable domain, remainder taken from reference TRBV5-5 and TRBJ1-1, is DAGVTQSPTHLIKTRGQQVTLRCSPISGHKSVSWYQQVLGQGPQFIFQYYEKEERGRGNFPDRFSARQFPNYSSELNVNALLLGDSALYLCASSSVALNTEAFFGQGTRLTVV.